This is a list of T cell receptor beta chains from one sample in a study of cytomegalovirus exposure and HLA in healthy donors. Sequenced by immunoSEQ multiplex PCR; TCRdb stores in-frame clones only, minus some. The sample has about 150,000 clones; more than 7.5% are singletons. The sample consisted of PBMCs. Receptors were obtained from a man in his fifties in good health and CMV-seronegative. Both conserved end residues are part of each CDR3. Each record gives: clone size, J gene, D gene, V gene, CDR3 DNA, CDR3 protein. D genes are given only for firm matches. Part of the rows lack a size; the others show once, few, many or a class for expanded clones.

>few|TRBJ2-1|NA|TRBV7-9
TGTGCCAGCAGCTTAGACGCGAGTGGCGGCCCACGGGGGAATGAGCAGTTCTTC
CASSLDASGGPRGNEQFF
>NA|TRBJ1-2|NA|TRBV5-1
TGCGCCAGCAGCCCGGATCGACAGGAAGTCTATGGCTACACCTTC
CASSPDRQEVYGYTF
>NA|TRBJ2-3|TRBD1|TRBV2
TGTGCCAGCAGGACAGGGGTCAGCACAGATACGCAGTATTTT
CASRTGVSTDTQYF
>few|TRBJ1-1|TRBD1|TRBV28
TGTGCCAGCAGGCAGACAGGGGCGAACACTGAAGCTTTCTTT
CASRQTGANTEAFF
>few|TRBJ1-1|NA|TRBV14
TGTGCCAGCAGCCACCTTATTTTGAACACTGAAGCTTTCTTT
CASSHLILNTEAFF
>NA|TRBJ2-5|TRBD1|TRBV6-1
TGTGCCACTCGGGACAGGGGATTGGAGACCCAGTACTTC
CATRDRGLETQYF
>few|TRBJ1-1|NA|TRBV19
TGTGCCAGTAAGGGGCAGTACATGAACACTGAAGCTTTCTTT
CASKGQYMNTEAFF
>NA|TRBJ1-2|NA|TRBV28
TGTGCCAGCACCTATCAGAGGGCCCCTTATGGCTACACCTTC
CASTYQRAPYGYTF
>NA|TRBJ1-1|NA|TRBV25-1
TGTGCCAGCAGTATCGTCCCGGGGACTGAAGCTTTCTTT
CASSIVPGTEAFF
>few|TRBJ2-1|TRBD2|TRBV5-1
TGCGCCAGCAGCTTGCGACTAGCGGGGTCCTACAATGAGCAGTTCTTC
CASSLRLAGSYNEQFF
>NA|TRBJ2-3|TRBD2|TRBV11-3
TGTGCCAGCAGTTTGGGACTAGCGGGTCGCACAGATACGCAGTATTTT
CASSLGLAGRTDTQYF
>NA|TRBJ2-3|NA|TRBV4-2
TGTGCCAGCAGCCAAGATCGAGTAGATACGCAGTATTTT
CASSQDRVDTQYF
>few|TRBJ1-5|NA|TRBV7-8
TGTGCCAGCAGCCCAGGAAGGGGCCTCAATCAGCCCCAGCATTTT
CASSPGRGLNQPQHF
>NA|TRBJ1-2|NA|TRBV14
TGTGCCAGCAGCCAAGATCTCTTGGTTCTGGGCCATGGCTACACCTTC
CASSQDLLVLGHGYTF
>few|TRBJ1-4|TRBD1|TRBV19
TGTGCCGGTAGTCAGGGGGCTCGGTCTAATGAAAAACTGTTTTTT
CAGSQGARSNEKLFF
>NA|TRBJ2-5|NA|TRBV5-1
TGCGCCAGCAGCTTTGGGCACGTTTCCCAAGAGACCCAGTACTTC
CASSFGHVSQETQYF
>NA|TRBJ2-3|TRBD2|TRBV15
TGTGCCACCACCTTAGCGGGGGGATACACAGATACGCAGTATTTT
CATTLAGGYTDTQYF
>NA|TRBJ2-7|TRBD2|TRBV19
TGTGCCAGTAGTATAGGTTCAAGCGGGAGTCCCTACGAGCAGTACTTC
CASSIGSSGSPYEQYF
>NA|TRBJ1-1|NA|TRBV15
TGTGCCACCAGCAGAGTGTCGAGGAGGACTGAAGCTTTCTTT
CATSRVSRRTEAFF
>NA|TRBJ2-1|NA|TRBV6-1
TGTGCCAGCAGCTCCACATTTATAAATGAGCAGTTCTTC
CASSSTFINEQFF
>NA|TRBJ2-7|NA|TRBV19
TGTGCCAGTAGTATTGGTACAGGCCCGCTGAGGGAGCAGTACTTC
CASSIGTGPLREQYF
>few|TRBJ1-1|TRBD1|TRBV19
TGTGCCACTAGACAGGGGAACACTGAAGCTTTCTTT
CATRQGNTEAFF
>few|TRBJ1-2|NA|TRBV28
TGTGCCAGCAGTTTAAACGGCAGGGGAGAGTTGAGCGGCTACACCTTC
CASSLNGRGELSGYTF
>NA|TRBJ2-7|TRBD2|TRBV5-1
TGCGCCAGCAGCTTGACAGGGGAACTAGCGGGTCAAAATGAGCAGTACTTC
CASSLTGELAGQNEQYF
>NA|TRBJ2-7|NA|TRBV9
TGTGCCAGCAGCGTGAGTAGAGGGACCTACGAGCAGTACTTC
CASSVSRGTYEQYF
>few|TRBJ2-3|NA|TRBV7-8
TGTGCCAGCAGCTTATACGGACTAACAGATACGCAGTATTTT
CASSLYGLTDTQYF
>few|TRBJ1-5|NA|TRBV19
TGTGCCAGTAGTATAAGTATAGCGCGGTTTCAGCCCCAGCATTTT
CASSISIARFQPQHF
>NA|TRBJ1-2|TRBD1|TRBV5-1
TGCGCCAGCAGCAGGGACAGGGGAACCCAAGATGGCTACACCTTC
CASSRDRGTQDGYTF
>NA|TRBJ2-3|NA|TRBV5-1
TGCGCCAGCAGCTTGGCAGGGAGGTCGACAGATACGCAGTATTTT
CASSLAGRSTDTQYF
>NA|TRBJ2-6|TRBD1|TRBV7-9
TGTGCCAGCAGCTCCACCCGGGACAGGGGATTTATTGGGGCCAACGTCCTGACTTTC
CASSSTRDRGFIGANVLTF
>NA|TRBJ2-7|TRBD1|TRBV4-1
TGCGCCAGCAGGGCGGAGACAGGGCTTTACGAGCAGTACTTC
CASRAETGLYEQYF
>few|TRBJ2-2|NA|TRBV6-5
TGTGCCAGCAGTTCCCCGGGTTCGACGAACACCGGGGAGCTGTTTTTT
CASSSPGSTNTGELFF
>NA|TRBJ1-3|TRBD1|TRBV11-2
TGTGCCAGCAGTTTAACGGACAGGGCGATCTCTGGAAACACCATATATTTT
CASSLTDRAISGNTIYF
>few|TRBJ2-7|TRBD1|TRBV30
TGTGCCTGGAGTCCTTATTCCGGGACAGGGTCCCCTTACGAGCAGTACTTC
CAWSPYSGTGSPYEQYF
>NA|TRBJ1-3|NA|TRBV15
TGTGCCACCAGCAGAGACCGGGGAGGAAACACCATATATTTT
CATSRDRGGNTIYF
>NA|TRBJ1-1|TRBD1|TRBV6-5
TGTGCCAGCAGCCCCAGGGGGGAAGCTGAAGCTTTCTTT
CASSPRGEAEAFF
>few|TRBJ1-5|NA|TRBV5-8
TGTGCCAGCAGCCACCCTCAGGGGTTCGGTCAGCCCCAGCATTTT
CASSHPQGFGQPQHF
>NA|TRBJ2-3|TRBD1|TRBV7-2
TGTGCCAGCAGCCCGGTCGGGACAGACGCGGATACGCAGTATTTT
CASSPVGTDADTQYF
>few|TRBJ2-1|TRBD2|TRBV23-1
TGCGCCAGCACAATACTAGCGGCCAATTACAATGAGCAGTTCTTC
CASTILAANYNEQFF
>NA|TRBJ2-1|TRBD2|TRBV5-1
TGCGCCAGCAGCTTGACGTCTAGCGGGAACTCCTACAATGAGCAGTTCTTC
CASSLTSSGNSYNEQFF
>NA|TRBJ2-7|NA|TRBV6-1
TGTGCCAGCAGTGACAGCGGGACATCCTACTACGAGCAGTACTTC
CASSDSGTSYYEQYF
>NA|TRBJ1-5|NA|TRBV5-8
TGTGCCACCCGAAGGAGGACTGTAATTAATCAGCCCCAGCATTTT
CATRRRTVINQPQHF
>NA|TRBJ1-5|NA|TRBV6-5
TGTGCCAGCAGTTACAGGACTGGGCATCAGCCCCAGCATTTT
CASSYRTGHQPQHF
>NA|TRBJ2-1|TRBD2|TRBV5-3
TGTGCCAGAAGCTTTTTCCAGTCAGCGGGAGAGGCCCATGAGCAGTTCTTC
CARSFFQSAGEAHEQFF
>NA|TRBJ2-5|NA|TRBV10-1
TGCGCCAGCAGCGGACAGATCCAAGAGACCCAGTACTTC
CASSGQIQETQYF
>NA|TRBJ1-1|TRBD1|TRBV25-1
TGTGCCAGCAGTGGGACAGGGAGGGGAACTGAAGCTTTCTTT
CASSGTGRGTEAFF
>NA|TRBJ2-5|NA|TRBV6-1
TGTGCCAGCAGTGCGTCGAGCCCCGAGACCCAGTACTTC
CASSASSPETQYF
>few|TRBJ2-1|NA|TRBV6-1
TGTGCCAGCACCTCAGGGGTTTACAATGAGCAGTTCTTC
CASTSGVYNEQFF
>few|TRBJ1-5|NA|TRBV28
TGTGCCAGCACAATATCAGGAACGGGCAATCAGCCCCAGCATTTT
CASTISGTGNQPQHF
>few|TRBJ2-3|TRBD2|TRBV29-1
TGCAGCGTTGAAGGCCTAGCGGGGGGCCATACGCAGTATTTT
CSVEGLAGGHTQYF
>NA|TRBJ1-5|NA|TRBV7-8
TGTGCCAGCAGCTTAGAAGGCGGGCCCCAGCATTTT
CASSLEGGPQHF
>NA|TRBJ2-7|TRBD1|TRBV6-5
TGTGCCAGCAGGCAGGGGGCCGACGAGCAGTACTTC
CASRQGADEQYF
>few|TRBJ2-5|NA|TRBV11-2
TGTGCCAGCAGCTATACGTCGGGTCGGGAGACCCAGTACTTC
CASSYTSGRETQYF
>NA|TRBJ1-5|NA|TRBV19
TGTGCCAGTAGAGGACAGAGCAATCAGCCCCAGCATTTT
CASRGQSNQPQHF
>NA|TRBJ2-2|TRBD2|TRBV25-1
TGTGCCAGCAGCAATCAGGCTCCGGGGGGCGGGGAGCTGTTTTTT
CASSNQAPGGGELFF
>NA|TRBJ1-4|NA|TRBV5-4
TGTGCCAGCAGCTCGGAGGGCCTTCGGGGTGAAAAACTGTTTTTT
CASSSEGLRGEKLFF
>few|TRBJ2-5|NA|TRBV7-7
TGTGCTAGCAGCCCATCAGGTGGCGGGGAGACCCAGTACTTC
CASSPSGGGETQYF
>few|TRBJ1-4|NA|TRBV7-2
TGTGCCAGCAGCGGTTACAGGGCAACTAATGAAAAACTGTTTTTT
CASSGYRATNEKLFF
>few|TRBJ2-5|NA|TRBV5-6
TGTGCCAGCAGCTCATTATCCCCAGGGGTCCAAGAGACCCAGTACTTC
CASSSLSPGVQETQYF